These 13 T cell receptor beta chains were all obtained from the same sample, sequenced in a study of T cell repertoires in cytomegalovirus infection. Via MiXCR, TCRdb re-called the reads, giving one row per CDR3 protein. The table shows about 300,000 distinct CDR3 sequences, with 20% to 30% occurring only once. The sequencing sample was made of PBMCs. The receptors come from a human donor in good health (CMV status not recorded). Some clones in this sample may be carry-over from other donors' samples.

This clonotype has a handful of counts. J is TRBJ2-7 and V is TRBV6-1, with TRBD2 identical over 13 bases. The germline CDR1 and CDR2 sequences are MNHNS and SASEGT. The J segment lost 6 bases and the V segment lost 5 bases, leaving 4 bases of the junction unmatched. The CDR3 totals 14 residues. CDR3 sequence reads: CASSILAGGSEQYF. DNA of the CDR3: TGTGCCAGCAGTATACTAGCGGGAGGGTCCGAGCAGTACTTC.

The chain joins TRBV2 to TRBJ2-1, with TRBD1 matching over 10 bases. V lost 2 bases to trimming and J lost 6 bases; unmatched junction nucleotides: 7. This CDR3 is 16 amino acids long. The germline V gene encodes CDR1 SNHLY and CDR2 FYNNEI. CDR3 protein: CASSESGQGSFNEQFF. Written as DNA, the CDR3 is TGTGCCAGCAGTGAATCGGGACAGGGGAGTTTCAATGAGCAGTTCTTC.

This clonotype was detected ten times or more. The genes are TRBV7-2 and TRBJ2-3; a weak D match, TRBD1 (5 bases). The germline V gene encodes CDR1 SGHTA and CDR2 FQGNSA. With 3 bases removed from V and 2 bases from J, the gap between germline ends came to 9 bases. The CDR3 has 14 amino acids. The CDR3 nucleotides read TGTGCCAGCAGCTTTCGACAGAACACAGATACGCAGTATTTT. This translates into CASSFRQNTDTQYF.

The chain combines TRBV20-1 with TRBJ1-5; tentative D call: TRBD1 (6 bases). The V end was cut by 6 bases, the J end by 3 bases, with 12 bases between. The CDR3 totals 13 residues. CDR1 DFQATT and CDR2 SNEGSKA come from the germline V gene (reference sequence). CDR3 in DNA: TGCAGTGCCCCAGGGGAACTCAATCAGCCCCAGCATTTT. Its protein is CSAPGELNQPQHF.

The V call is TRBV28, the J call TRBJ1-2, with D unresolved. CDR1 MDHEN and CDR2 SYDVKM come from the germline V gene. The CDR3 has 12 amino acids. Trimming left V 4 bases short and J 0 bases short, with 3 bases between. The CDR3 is CASSWANYGYTF. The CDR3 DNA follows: TGTGCCAGCAGTTGGGCTAACTATGGCTACACCTTC.

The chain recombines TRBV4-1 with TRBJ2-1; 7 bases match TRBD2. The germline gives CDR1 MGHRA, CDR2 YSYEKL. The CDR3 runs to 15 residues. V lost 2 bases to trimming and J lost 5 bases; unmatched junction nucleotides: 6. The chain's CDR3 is CASSQMRLADNEQFF. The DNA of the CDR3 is TGCGCCAGCAGCCAAATGAGGCTAGCGGACAATGAGCAGTTCTTC.

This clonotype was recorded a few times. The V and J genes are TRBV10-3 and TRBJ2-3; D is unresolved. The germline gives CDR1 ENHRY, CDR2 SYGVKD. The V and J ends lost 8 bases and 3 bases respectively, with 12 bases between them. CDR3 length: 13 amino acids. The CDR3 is CAIELTGTDTQYF. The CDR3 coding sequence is TGTGCCATCGAACTGACTGGGACAGATACGCAGTATTTT.

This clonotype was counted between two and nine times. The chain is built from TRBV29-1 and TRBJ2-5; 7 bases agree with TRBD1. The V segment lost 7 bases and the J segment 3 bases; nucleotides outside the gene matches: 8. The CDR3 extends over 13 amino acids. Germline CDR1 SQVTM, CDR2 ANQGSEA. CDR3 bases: TGCAGCGCTAAACAGGGGTCGAAAGAGACCCAGTACTTC. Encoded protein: CSAKQGSKETQYF.

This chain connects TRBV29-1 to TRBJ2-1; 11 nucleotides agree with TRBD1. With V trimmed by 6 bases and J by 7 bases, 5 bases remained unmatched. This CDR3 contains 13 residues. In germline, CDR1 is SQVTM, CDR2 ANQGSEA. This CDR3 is CSVLGTGGNEQFF. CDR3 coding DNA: TGCAGCGTCCTGGGGACAGGGGGGAATGAGCAGTTCTTC.

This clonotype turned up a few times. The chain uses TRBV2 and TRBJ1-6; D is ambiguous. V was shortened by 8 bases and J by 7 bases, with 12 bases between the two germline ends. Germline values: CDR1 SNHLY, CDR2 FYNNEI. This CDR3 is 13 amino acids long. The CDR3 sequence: CASLRIDNSPLHF. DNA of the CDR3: TGTGCCAGCCTCCGGATCGACAATTCACCCCTCCACTTT.

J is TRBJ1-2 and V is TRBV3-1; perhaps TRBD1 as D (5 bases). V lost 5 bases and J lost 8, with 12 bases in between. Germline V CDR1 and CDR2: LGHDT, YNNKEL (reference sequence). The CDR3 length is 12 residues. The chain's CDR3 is CASSFQGRGYTF. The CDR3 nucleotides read TGTGCCAGCAGCTTTCAGGGAAGAGGCTACACCTTC. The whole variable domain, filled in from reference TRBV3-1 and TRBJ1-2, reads DTAVSQTPKYLVTQMGNDKSIKCEQNLGHDTMYWYKQDSKKFLKIMFSYNNKELIINETVPNRFSPKSPDKAHLNLHINSLELGDSAVYFCASSFQGRGYTFGSGTRLTVV.

The CDR3 region is CAWSMHRGPRETQYF. The CDR3 coding sequence is TGTGCCTGGAGTATGCATAGAGGGCCCCGGGAGACCCAGTACTTC. The chain combines TRBV30 with TRBJ2-5; D is perhaps TRBD2 (5 bases). Trimming removed 2 bases from V and 5 bases from J, with 18 bases in between. From germline, CDR1 is GTSNPN and CDR2 SVGIG (reference sequence). This CDR3 spans 15 amino acids.

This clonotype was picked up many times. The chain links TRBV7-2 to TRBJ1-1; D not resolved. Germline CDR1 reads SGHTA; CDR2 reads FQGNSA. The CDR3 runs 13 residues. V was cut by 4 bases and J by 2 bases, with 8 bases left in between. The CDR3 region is CASSWQDNTEAFF. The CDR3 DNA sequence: TGTGCCAGCAGCTGGCAGGATAACACTGAAGCTTTCTTT.